What follows are 2 T cell receptor beta chains derived from one specimen sequenced in a study of blood T cell repertoires in COVID-19. Profiled with immunoSEQ multiplex PCR; TCRdb holds only in-frame clones, not every one. Here the sample spans about 97,000 clones, 70% to 90% being singletons. Sequenced input: peripheral blood. These receptors were collected from a man aged 35 to 55 with active or convalescent COVID-19.

The chain is built from TRBV7-3 and TRBJ2-1; possibly TRBD1 for D (6 bases). The CDR3 is 15 amino acids. Trimming cost V 1 base and J 8 bases, with 15 bases left between them. Germline assignment: CDR1 SGHTA and CDR2 FQGTGA. Here the CDR3 reads CASSLKQGGPHEQFF. The CDR3 bases are TGTGCCAGCAGCTTAAAACAGGGCGGCCCTCATGAGCAGTTCTTC.

This chain connects TRBV5-4 to TRBJ2-7, with 8 nucleotides matching TRBD1. CDR1 is SGHNT, CDR2 YYREEE, per germline (reference sequence). After removal of 0 bases from V and 5 bases from J, the junction contained 4 bases not matched to a gene. The CDR3 is made up of 14 amino acids. The CDR3 DNA reads TGTGCCAGCAGCTTGGAATCGGACAGGGACGAGCAGTACTTC. Translating gives CASSLESDRDEQYF.